The 28 T cell receptor beta chains in this list originate from one sample, sequenced in a study of beta chain features in type 1 diabetes. cDNA synthesis used the whole RNA isolate, giving expressed TCRB sequences. Sequenced by immunoSEQ multiplex PCR; TCRdb stores in-frame clones only, minus some. The repertoire holds some 410,000 clones, approximately 15% seen once, with about 0.034% in the top ten. Material for sequencing was naive CD4+ T cells from blood. These receptors all come from a man aged 30 to 45 in good health.

This clone was seen only a few times. The chain is built from TRBV11-2 and TRBJ1-1; possible D gene TRBD1, 6 bases. Trimming shortened V by 1 base and J by 7 bases, and 16 bases separated the two germline ends. The CDR3 sequence is 15 residues long. Germline CDR1 SGHAT, CDR2 FQNNGV. CDR3 coding DNA: TGTGCCAGCAGCTTAGGTCCGGGCAGGGGTAGTGAAGCTTTCTTT. It codes for CASSLGPGRGSEAFF.

This clone appeared a few times. The chain is built from TRBV5-4 and TRBJ2-1; the D gene is possibly TRBD2 (5 bases). From germline, CDR1 is SGHNT and CDR2 YYREEE (reference sequence). This CDR3 has 15 amino acids. The germline V and J ends were trimmed by 0 bases and 4 bases, with 11 bases remaining between them. CDR3 in DNA: TGTGCCAGCAGCTTGGAGAGGGATGGGTACAATGAGCAGTTCTTC. Translating it yields CASSLERDGYNEQFF.

The rearrangement joins TRBV15 to TRBJ2-3; D is possibly TRBD2 (5 bases). Trimming stripped 4 bases from V and 2 bases from J, with 10 bases between. Germline loops: CDR1 LNHNV, CDR2 YYDKDF (reference sequence). This CDR3 spans 14 amino acids. The CDR3 loop reads CATSTGLYTDTQYF. CDR3 DNA sequence: TGTGCCACCAGCACCGGACTCTACACAGATACGCAGTATTTT.

The chain uses TRBV25-1 and TRBJ2-7; D is ambiguous. V shed 2 bases and J shed 3 bases, with 5 bases lying between them. The CDR3 extends over 12 amino acids. Germline CDR1 reads MGHDK; CDR2 reads SYGVNS. CDR3 sequence: CASSELSYEQYF. The CDR3 nucleotides read TGTGCCAGCAGTGAACTCAGCTACGAGCAGTACTTC.

The V and J genes are TRBV10-3 and TRBJ2-7; a possible D gene is TRBD2 (5 bases). This CDR3 contains 14 residues. Trimming cost V 6 bases and J 5 bases, with 17 bases left between them. CDR1 and CDR2 (germline): ENHRY, SYGVKD. CDR3 DNA sequence: TGTGCCATCAGGGGGTCCAACTTGCGGGACGAGCAGTACGTC. Translating it yields CAIRGSNLRDEQYV.

CDR3 bases: TGCGCCAGCAGTCAAAAGAACAAGTTCTCAACCTACGAGCAGTACGTC. Encoded protein: CASSQKNKFSTYEQYV. The V and J genes are TRBV23-1 and TRBJ2-7; D is unresolved. TRBV23-1 is filed as an ORF, its function uncertain. V was cut by 2 bases and J by 2 bases, with 16 bases left in between. The CDR3 has 16 amino acids.

This clone has just a few counts. V gene TRBV7-2 combines with J gene TRBJ1-5; possible D gene TRBD1, 5 bases. The CDR3 is 12 amino acids. Per the germline V gene, CDR1 is SGHTA and CDR2 is FQGNSA. V lost 7 bases, J lost 6 bases, and 10 bases lay in between. The CDR3 nucleotides are TGTGCCAGCACCCCAGGGACTCAGCCCCAGCATTTT. It codes for CASTPGTQPQHF.

The V call is TRBV19, the J call TRBJ2-1; possible D gene TRBD1, 5 bases. CDR1 and CDR2 from the germline V gene are LNHDA and SQIVND (reference sequence). CDR3 length: 15 amino acids. The V end was cut by 3 bases, the J end by 8 bases, with 17 bases between. CDR3 sequence (DNA): TGTGCCAGTAGTATTCAAGGGGCTCTTATCTATGAGCAGTTCTTC. This gives the protein CASSIQGALIYEQFF.

The J gene is TRBJ2-3, the V gene TRBV30, with D possibly TRBD2 on 5 matching bases. Germline assignment: CDR1 GTSNPN and CDR2 SVGIG (reference sequence). This CDR3 is 12 amino acids long. V lost 7 bases and J 4 bases, leaving 12 bases between the germline ends. The CDR3 protein is CALGSGADTQYF. In nucleotides, the CDR3 is TGTGCCTTGGGGAGCGGCGCAGATACGCAGTATTTT.

This clone appeared a few times. This chain links TRBV19 with TRBJ2-1; TRBD2 aligns across 7 bases. V trimming: 6 bases; J trimming: 3 bases; junction bases outside the gene matches: 5. Germline V CDR1 and CDR2: LNHDA, SQIVND (reference sequence). The CDR3 spans 14 residues. As DNA, the CDR3 is TGTGCCAGTAGGGGAGCGGGGTTCTACAATGAGCAGTTCTTC. Translated: CASRGAGFYNEQFF. Together with reference TRBV19 and TRBJ2-1, the CDR3 gives the full variable domain: DGGITQSPKYLFRKEGQNVTLSCEQNLNHDAMYWYRQDPGQGLRLIYYSQIVNDFQKGDIAEGYSVSREKKESFPLTVTSAQKNPTAFYLCASRGAGFYNEQFFGPGTRLTVL.

Written as DNA, the CDR3 is TGTGCCAGCAGTTACCGACCGACGACTAGCGGTTCCTACAATGAGCAGTTCTTC. Its protein product is CASSYRPTTSGSYNEQFF. This chain links TRBV6-9 with TRBJ2-1; 9 bases are shared with TRBD2. Trimming at V came to 3 bases and at J to 1 base, leaving 10 bases not matched to a gene. Germline-derived CDR1 and CDR2 are MNHGY and SVAAGI. The CDR3 sequence is 18 residues long.

This clone came up a few times. The chain joins TRBV10-3 to TRBJ2-2; D is ambiguous. V was trimmed by 4 bases and J by 0 bases, leaving 6 bases between them. Germline V CDR1 and CDR2: ENHRY, SYGVKD. The CDR3 has 14 residues. The CDR3 DNA is TGTGCCATCAGTGCAATCGCGAACACCGGGGAGCTGTTTTTT. It specifies CAISAIANTGELFF.

The sample holds a few counts of this clone. The chain employs TRBV19 and TRBJ2-1; TRBD2 agrees at 9 bases. Germline trimming cut 1 base from V and 0 bases from J; bases unmatched to any gene: 7. The CDR3 covers 18 residues. Germline CDR1 and CDR2: LNHDA and SQIVND (reference sequence). This CDR3 reads CASSIVMAGGGSYNEQFF. The CDR3 coding sequence is TGTGCCAGTAGTATAGTTATGGCGGGAGGGGGCTCCTACAATGAGCAGTTCTTC. Full variable domain (outside the CDR3, taken from reference TRBV19 and TRBJ2-1): DGGITQSPKYLFRKEGQNVTLSCEQNLNHDAMYWYRQDPGQGLRLIYYSQIVNDFQKGDIAEGYSVSREKKESFPLTVTSAQKNPTAFYLCASSIVMAGGGSYNEQFFGPGTRLTVL.

This clone was seen only a few times. CDR3 sequence (DNA): TGTGCCAGTAGTTTACTAGGAAACTCTGGGGCCAACGTCCTGACTTTC. This sequence encodes CASSLLGNSGANVLTF. The genes are TRBV19 and TRBJ2-6; D perhaps matches TRBD2 (5 bases). CDR1 is LNHDA and CDR2 is SQIVND in the germline V gene (reference sequence). The V end was cut by 5 bases, the J end by 0 bases, with 11 bases between. The CDR3 runs to 16 residues. Looking up the rest from reference TRBV19 and TRBJ2-6 gives the full variable domain: DGGITQSPKYLFRKEGQNVTLSCEQNLNHDAMYWYRQDPGQGLRLIYYSQIVNDFQKGDIAEGYSVSREKKESFPLTVTSAQKNPTAFYLCASSLLGNSGANVLTFGAGSRLTVL.

This chain links TRBV11-1 with TRBJ2-7, with D unclear. The germline V and J ends were trimmed by 3 bases and 0 bases, with 12 bases remaining between them. Germline CDR1 SGHAT, CDR2 FQDESV (reference sequence). The CDR3 length is 15 residues. The CDR3 DNA is TGTGCCAGCAGCTTCCCTTCGCCTGGCTCCTACGAGCAGTACGTC. Amino acids: CASSFPSPGSYEQYV.

V usage is TRBV7-2 and J usage is TRBJ2-3; 8 positions agree with TRBD2. J was trimmed by 2 bases and V by 1 base; bases with no gene match: 5. Looked up from germline, CDR1 is SGHTA and CDR2 is FQGNSA. The CDR3 is 16 residues long. Here the CDR3 reads CASSLGTSRPTDTQYF. The CDR3 nucleotides are TGTGCCAGCAGCTTAGGGACTAGCAGGCCCACAGATACGCAGTATTTT.

The rearrangement joins TRBV7-9 to TRBJ2-4; 7 bases map to TRBD2. The CDR3 covers 16 residues. The ends lost 3 bases at V and 1 base at J; junction bases unmatched: 6. Looked up from germline, CDR1 is SEHNR and CDR2 is FQNEAQ (reference sequence). CDR3 protein: CASSFGAGVAKNIQYF. In DNA, the CDR3 is TGTGCCAGCAGCTTTGGGGCGGGAGTGGCCAAAAACATTCAGTACTTC.

This clone was seen more than once but under ten times. The V gene is TRBV5-1, the J gene TRBJ1-1, with a weak D call TRBD1 (6 bases). Germline CDR1 is SGHRS and CDR2 is YFSETQ. This CDR3 contains 16 residues. V was clipped by 4 bases and J by 3 bases, with 19 bases between them. CDR3 region: CASSVSGGRTDTEAFF. Written as DNA, the CDR3 is TGCGCCAGCAGCGTGTCCGGCGGCAGGACAGACACTGAAGCTTTCTTT.

J is TRBJ2-5 and V is TRBV30; D uncertain. The V end lost 0 bases, the J end lost 3 bases, and 8 bases lay between the germline ends. There are 13 residues in the CDR3. The germline CDR1 and CDR2 sequences are GTSNPN and SVGIG (reference sequence). The DNA for the CDR3 is TGTGCCTGGAGTGTGCAGGAAAAAGAGACCCAGTACTTC. Its translation: CAWSVQEKETQYF.

The chain has TRBV5-1 and TRBJ1-1; D gene ambiguous. V lost 7 bases to trimming and J lost 8 bases, with 15 bases between them. Germline V lookup: CDR1 SGHRS, CDR2 YFSETQ. The CDR3 runs 12 residues. CDR3 residues: CASSSGEAEAFF. As DNA, the CDR3 is TGCGCCAGCTCCTCCGGGGAGGCAGAAGCTTTCTTT.

V is TRBV5-6 and J is TRBJ1-2; 8 nucleotides align to TRBD1. Germline CDR1 reads SGHDT; CDR2 reads YYEEEE. Trimming cost V 3 bases and J 5 bases; bases outside gene matches: 18. This CDR3 spans 18 amino acids. CDR3 DNA sequence: TGTGCCAGCAGCTCGCGACCCCTGGACAGGGCCTCTGGGTATGGCTACACCTTC. Amino acids: CASSSRPLDRASGYGYTF.

The V and J genes are TRBV28 and TRBJ1-1, with a tentative D call TRBD1 (5 bases). V lost 6 bases and J 8 bases, leaving 16 bases between the germline ends. Germline V lookup: CDR1 MDHEN, CDR2 SYDVKM. CDR3 length equals 13 residues. In nucleotides, the CDR3 is TGTGCCAGCAGCATCGGAGGCAGGGCGGAAGCTTTCTTT. Translated, it gives CASSIGGRAEAFF.

V is TRBV19 and J is TRBJ2-2, with D hard to call. This CDR3 is 11 amino acids long. CDR1 is LNHDA and CDR2 is SQIVND in the germline V gene (reference sequence). With 9 bases removed from V and 4 bases from J, the gap between germline ends came to 6 bases. The CDR3, as DNA: TGTGCCAGCGGGTTCACCGGGGAGCTGTTTTTT. The encoded protein is CASGFTGELFF.

This clone is a singleton in its sample. This chain connects TRBV5-8 to TRBJ1-2; D remains ambiguous. This CDR3 spans 14 amino acids. Trimming shortened V by 5 bases and J by 1 base, and 12 bases separated the two germline ends. Germline CDR1 and CDR2: SGHTS and YDEGEE. CDR3 nucleotides: TGTGCCAGCAGACTAAAGGGCAGTAACTATGGCTACACCTTC. Amino acids: CASRLKGSNYGYTF.

The CDR3: CASKKRSNTGELFF. In DNA form, the CDR3 reads TGTGCCAGCAAAAAGCGGTCGAACACCGGGGAGCTGTTTTTT. The chain employs TRBV6-5 and TRBJ2-2, with D perhaps TRBD2 (5 bases). Germline V gene data show CDR1 as MNHEY and CDR2 as SVGAGI. The CDR3 loop spans 14 amino acids. Trimming stripped 7 bases from V and 0 bases from J, with 9 bases between.

This clone has a handful of counts. The chain couples TRBV7-2 to TRBJ1-2; D call uncertain. Germline lookup yields CDR1 SGHTA and CDR2 FQGNSA. This CDR3 has 14 amino acids. V lost 1 base to trimming and J lost 0 bases, with 6 bases between them. The CDR3 DNA reads TGTGCCAGCAGCTTAGTTAGGTCTAACTATGGCTACACCTTC. It specifies CASSLVRSNYGYTF.

The CDR3 DNA reads TGTGCCAGCAGCTTAGTAGCGGGAGGCCCCTACAATGAGCAGTTCTTC. The encoded protein is CASSLVAGGPYNEQFF. The V and J genes are TRBV7-6 and TRBJ2-1; TRBD2 aligns across 10 bases. The CDR3 has 16 amino acids. Germline trimming cut 1 base from V and 2 bases from J; bases unmatched to any gene: 2. Germline CDR1 reads SGHVS; CDR2 reads FNYEAQ.

The chain links TRBV5-4 to TRBJ1-1; TRBD1 might be the D (6 bases). Per the germline V gene, CDR1 is SGHNT and CDR2 is YYREEE (reference sequence). V was clipped by 7 bases and J by 1 base, with 8 bases between them. CDR3 size: 12 residues. The CDR3 spells CASGGRNTEAFF. CDR3 sequence (DNA): TGTGCCAGCGGGGGGCGGAACACTGAAGCTTTCTTT.